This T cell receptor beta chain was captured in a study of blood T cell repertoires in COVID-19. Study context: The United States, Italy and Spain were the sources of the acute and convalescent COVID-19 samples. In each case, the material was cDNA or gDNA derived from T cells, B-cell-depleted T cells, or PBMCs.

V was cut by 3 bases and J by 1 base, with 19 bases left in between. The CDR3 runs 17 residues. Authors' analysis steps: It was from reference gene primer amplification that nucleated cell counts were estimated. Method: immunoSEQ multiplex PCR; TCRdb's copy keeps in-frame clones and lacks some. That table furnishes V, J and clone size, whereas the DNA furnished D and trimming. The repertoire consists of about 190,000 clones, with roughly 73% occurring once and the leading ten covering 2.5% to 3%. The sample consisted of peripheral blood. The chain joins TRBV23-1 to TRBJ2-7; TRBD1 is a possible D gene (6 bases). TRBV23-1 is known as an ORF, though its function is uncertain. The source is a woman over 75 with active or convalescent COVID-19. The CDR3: CASSHNVPSDSSYEQYF. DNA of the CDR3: TGCGCCAGCAGTCATAATGTTCCCTCGGACAGTTCCTACGAGCAGTACTTC.